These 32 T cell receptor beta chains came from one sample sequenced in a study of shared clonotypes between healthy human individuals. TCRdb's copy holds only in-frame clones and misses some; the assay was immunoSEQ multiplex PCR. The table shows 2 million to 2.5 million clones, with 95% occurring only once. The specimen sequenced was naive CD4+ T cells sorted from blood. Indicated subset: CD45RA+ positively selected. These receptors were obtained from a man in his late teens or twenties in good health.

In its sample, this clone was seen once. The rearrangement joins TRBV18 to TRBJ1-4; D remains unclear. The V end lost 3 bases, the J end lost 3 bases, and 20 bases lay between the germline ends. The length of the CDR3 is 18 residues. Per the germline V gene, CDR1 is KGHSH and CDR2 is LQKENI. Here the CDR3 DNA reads TGTGCCAGCTCACCTGGTAGGCGCCCCCGCGGAGCTAATGAAAAACTGTTTTTT. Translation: CASSPGRRPRGANEKLFF.

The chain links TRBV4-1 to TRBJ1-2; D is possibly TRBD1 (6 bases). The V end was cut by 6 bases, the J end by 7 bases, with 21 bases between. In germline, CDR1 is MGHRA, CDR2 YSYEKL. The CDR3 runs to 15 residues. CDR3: CASRAQFQGRGGYTF. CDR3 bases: TGCGCCAGCAGAGCACAATTTCAGGGGCGGGGTGGCTACACCTTC.

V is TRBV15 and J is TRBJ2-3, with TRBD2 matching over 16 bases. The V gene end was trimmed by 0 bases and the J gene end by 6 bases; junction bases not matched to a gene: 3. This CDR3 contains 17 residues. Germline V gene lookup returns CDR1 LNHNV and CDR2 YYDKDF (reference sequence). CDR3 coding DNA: TGTGCCACCAGCAGAGAGGGACTAGCGGGGGGGCAGGATACGCAGTATTTT. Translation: CATSREGLAGGQDTQYF. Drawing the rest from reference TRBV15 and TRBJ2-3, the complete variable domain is DAMVIQNPRYQVTQFGKPVTLSCSQTLNHNVMYWYQQKSSQAPKLLFHYYDKDFNNEADTPDNFQSRRPNTSFCFLDIRSPGLGDTAMYLCATSREGLAGGQDTQYFGPGTRLTVL.

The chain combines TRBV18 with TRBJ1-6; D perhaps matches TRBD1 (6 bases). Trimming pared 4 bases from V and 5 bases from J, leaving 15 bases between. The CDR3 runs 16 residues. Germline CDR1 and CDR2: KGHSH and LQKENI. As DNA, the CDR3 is TGTGCCAGCTCACTTGTCAGGGGTCCTGATAATTCACCCCTCCACTTT. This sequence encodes CASSLVRGPDNSPLHF. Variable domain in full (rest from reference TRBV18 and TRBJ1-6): NAGVMQNPRHLVRRRGQEARLRCSPMKGHSHVYWYRQLPEEGLKFMVYLQKENIIDESGMPKERFSAEFPKEGPSILRIQQVVRGDSAAYFCASSLVRGPDNSPLHFGNGTRLTVT.

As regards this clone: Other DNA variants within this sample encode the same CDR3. In nucleotides, the CDR3 is TGTGCCAGCAGCTCCTCGGGTTCGTCCTACGAGCAGTACTTC. This translates into CASSSSGSSYEQYF. J is TRBJ2-7 and V is TRBV7-2; D is unclear. Germline CDR1 is SGHTA and CDR2 is FQGNSA. V gave up 4 bases and J gave up 1 base, with 11 bases separating them. There are 14 residues in the CDR3.

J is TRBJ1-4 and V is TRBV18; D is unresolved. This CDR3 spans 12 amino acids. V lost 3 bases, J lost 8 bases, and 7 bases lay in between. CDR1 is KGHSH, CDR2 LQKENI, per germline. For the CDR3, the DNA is TGTGCCAGCTCACCTGTTCGAGAAAAACTGTTTTTT. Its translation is CASSPVREKLFF. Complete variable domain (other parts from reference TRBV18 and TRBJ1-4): NAGVMQNPRHLVRRRGQEARLRCSPMKGHSHVYWYRQLPEEGLKFMVYLQKENIIDESGMPKERFSAEFPKEGPSILRIQQVVRGDSAAYFCASSPVREKLFFGSGTQLSVL.

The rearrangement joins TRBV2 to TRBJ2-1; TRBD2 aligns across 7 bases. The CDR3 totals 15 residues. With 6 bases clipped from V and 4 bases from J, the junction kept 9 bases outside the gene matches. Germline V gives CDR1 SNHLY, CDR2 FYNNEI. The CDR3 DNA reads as TGTGCCAGCAGCTCTAACGGGGGGATTTACAATGAGCAGTTCTTC. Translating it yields CASSSNGGIYNEQFF.

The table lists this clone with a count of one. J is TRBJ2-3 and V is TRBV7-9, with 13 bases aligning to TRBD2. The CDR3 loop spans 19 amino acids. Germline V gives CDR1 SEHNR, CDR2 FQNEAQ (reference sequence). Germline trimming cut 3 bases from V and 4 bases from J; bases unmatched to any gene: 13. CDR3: CASSLGAPGLAGRADTQYF. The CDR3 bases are TGTGCCAGCAGCTTGGGTGCGCCGGGACTAGCGGGAAGGGCAGATACGCAGTATTTT.

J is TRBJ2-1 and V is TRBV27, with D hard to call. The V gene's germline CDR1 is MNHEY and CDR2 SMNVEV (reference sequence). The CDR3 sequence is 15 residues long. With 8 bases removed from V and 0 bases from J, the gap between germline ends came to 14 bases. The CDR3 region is CASLRRRSSYNEQFF. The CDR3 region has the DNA TGTGCCAGCTTACGCCGCAGGAGCTCCTACAATGAGCAGTTCTTC.

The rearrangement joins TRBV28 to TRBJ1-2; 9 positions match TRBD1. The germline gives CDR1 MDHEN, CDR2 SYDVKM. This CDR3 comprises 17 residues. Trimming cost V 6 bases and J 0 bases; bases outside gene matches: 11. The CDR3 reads CASSTGGARLSNYGYTF. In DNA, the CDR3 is TGTGCCAGCAGCACAGGGGGCGCCAGGCTCTCTAACTATGGCTACACCTTC.

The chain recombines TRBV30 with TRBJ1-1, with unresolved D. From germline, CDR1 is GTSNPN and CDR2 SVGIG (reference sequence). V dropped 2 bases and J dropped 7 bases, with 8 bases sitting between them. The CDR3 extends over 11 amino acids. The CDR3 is CAWSPFSEAFF. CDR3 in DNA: TGTGCCTGGAGTCCGTTCAGTGAAGCTTTCTTT.

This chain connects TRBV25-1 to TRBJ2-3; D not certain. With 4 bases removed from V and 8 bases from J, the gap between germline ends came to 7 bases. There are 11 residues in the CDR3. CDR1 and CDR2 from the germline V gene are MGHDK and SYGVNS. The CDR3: CASSVQTTQYF. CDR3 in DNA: TGTGCCAGCAGTGTGCAGACTACGCAGTATTTT.

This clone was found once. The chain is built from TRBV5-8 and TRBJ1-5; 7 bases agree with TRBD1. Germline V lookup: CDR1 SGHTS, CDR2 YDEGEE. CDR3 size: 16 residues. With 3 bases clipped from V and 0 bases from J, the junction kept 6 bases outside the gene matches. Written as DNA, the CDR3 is TGTGCCAGCAGCTCTGGACAGGATTATAGCAATCAGCCCCAGCATTTT. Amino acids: CASSSGQDYSNQPQHF.

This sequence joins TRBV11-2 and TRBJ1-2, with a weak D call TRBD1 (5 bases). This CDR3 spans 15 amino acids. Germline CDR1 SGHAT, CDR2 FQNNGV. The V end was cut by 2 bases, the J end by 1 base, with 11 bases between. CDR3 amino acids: CASSLSRGVNYGYTF. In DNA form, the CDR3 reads TGTGCCAGCAGCTTATCCCGGGGGGTTAACTATGGCTACACCTTC.

CDR3 DNA sequence: TGTGCCAGCAGCCAAGTCCGGACAGGGGCGGCCAACGTCCTGACTTTC. This gives the protein CASSQVRTGAANVLTF. The chain joins TRBV14 to TRBJ2-6; 9 nucleotides align to TRBD1. Germline trimming cut 1 base from V and 6 bases from J; bases unmatched to any gene: 4. Germline V gene sequence: CDR1 SGHDN, CDR2 FVKESK. This CDR3 is built from 16 residues.

CDR3: CASSLEGWESEAFF. Written as DNA, the CDR3 is TGTGCCAGCAGCTTGGAAGGGTGGGAGAGTGAAGCTTTCTTT. This chain uses TRBV5-5 with TRBJ1-1, with no clear D. The CDR3 length is 14 residues. CDR1 is SGHKS and CDR2 is YYEKEE in the germline V gene (reference sequence). Trimming took 0 bases from V and 7 from J, leaving 13 bases between them. Together with reference TRBV5-5 and TRBJ1-1, the CDR3 gives the full variable domain: DAGVTQSPTHLIKTRGQQVTLRCSPISGHKSVSWYQQVLGQGPQFIFQYYEKEERGRGNFPDRFSARQFPNYSSELNVNALLLGDSALYLCASSLEGWESEAFFGQGTRLTVV.

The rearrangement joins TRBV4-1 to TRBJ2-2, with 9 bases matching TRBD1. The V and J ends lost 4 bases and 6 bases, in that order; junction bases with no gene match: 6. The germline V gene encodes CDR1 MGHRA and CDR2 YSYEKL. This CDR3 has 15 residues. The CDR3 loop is CASSPPGQGAGELFF. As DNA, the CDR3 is TGCGCCAGCAGCCCCCCGGGACAGGGTGCCGGGGAGCTGTTTTTT.

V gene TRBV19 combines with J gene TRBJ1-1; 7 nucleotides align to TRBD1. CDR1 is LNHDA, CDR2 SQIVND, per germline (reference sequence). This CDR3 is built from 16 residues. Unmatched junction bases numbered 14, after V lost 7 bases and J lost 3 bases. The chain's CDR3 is CASTPERGQWDTEAFF. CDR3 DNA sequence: TGTGCCAGTACCCCTGAGAGGGGGCAATGGGACACTGAAGCTTTCTTT.

CDR3 DNA sequence: TGTGCCAGCAGTTTAGTCCGGGGTTTTACACCCCTCCACTTT. This sequence encodes CASSLVRGFTPLHF. The chain recombines TRBV27 with TRBJ1-6; D not certain. Trimming removed 2 bases at V and 11 bases at J, with 13 bases between. CDR3 length equals 14 residues. Per germline, CDR1 MNHEY and CDR2 SMNVEV (reference sequence).

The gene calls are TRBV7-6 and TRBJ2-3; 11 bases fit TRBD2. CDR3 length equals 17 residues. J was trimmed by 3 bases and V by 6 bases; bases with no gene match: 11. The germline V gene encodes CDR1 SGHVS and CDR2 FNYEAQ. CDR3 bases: TGTGCCAGCAGTCCGAATATACTAGCGGGAGCAACAGATACGCAGTATTTT. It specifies CASSPNILAGATDTQYF.

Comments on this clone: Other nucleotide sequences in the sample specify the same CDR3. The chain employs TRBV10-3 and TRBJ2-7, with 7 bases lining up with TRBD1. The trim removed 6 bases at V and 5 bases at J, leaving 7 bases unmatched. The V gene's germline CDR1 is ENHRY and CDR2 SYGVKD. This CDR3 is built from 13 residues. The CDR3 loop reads CAIRESTGDEQYF. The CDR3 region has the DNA TGTGCCATCAGGGAATCTACAGGGGACGAGCAGTACTTC.

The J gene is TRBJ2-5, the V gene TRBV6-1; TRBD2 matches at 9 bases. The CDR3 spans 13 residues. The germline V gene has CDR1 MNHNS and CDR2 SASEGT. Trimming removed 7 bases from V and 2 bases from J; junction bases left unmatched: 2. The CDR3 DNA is TGTGCCAGCAACCTAGCGGGGCAAGAGACCCAGTACTTC. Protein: CASNLAGQETQYF.

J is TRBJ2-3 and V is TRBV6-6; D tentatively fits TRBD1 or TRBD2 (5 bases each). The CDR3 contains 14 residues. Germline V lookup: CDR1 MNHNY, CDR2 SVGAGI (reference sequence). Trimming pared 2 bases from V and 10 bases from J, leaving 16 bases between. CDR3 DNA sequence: TGTGCCAGCAGTTACGGGACCCCCCAGAGTGCGCAGTATTTT. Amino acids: CASSYGTPQSAQYF.

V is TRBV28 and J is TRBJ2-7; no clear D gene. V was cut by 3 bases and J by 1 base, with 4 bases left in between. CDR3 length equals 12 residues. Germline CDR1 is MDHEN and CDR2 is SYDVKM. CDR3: CASSLWSYEQYF. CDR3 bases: TGTGCCAGCAGTTTGTGGTCCTACGAGCAGTACTTC.

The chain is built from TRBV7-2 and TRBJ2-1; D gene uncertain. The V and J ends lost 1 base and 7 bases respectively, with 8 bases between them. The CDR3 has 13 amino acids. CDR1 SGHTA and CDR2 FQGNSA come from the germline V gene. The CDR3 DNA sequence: TGTGCCAGCAGCTTAGAGCGCAGGAATGAGCAGTTCTTC. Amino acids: CASSLERRNEQFF.

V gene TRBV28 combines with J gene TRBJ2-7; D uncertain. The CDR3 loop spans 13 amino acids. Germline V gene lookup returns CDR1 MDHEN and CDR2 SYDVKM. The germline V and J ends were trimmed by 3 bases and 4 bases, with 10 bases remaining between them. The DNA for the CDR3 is TGTGCCAGCAGTTTCCTCGACTCTTACGAGCAGTACTTC. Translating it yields CASSFLDSYEQYF.

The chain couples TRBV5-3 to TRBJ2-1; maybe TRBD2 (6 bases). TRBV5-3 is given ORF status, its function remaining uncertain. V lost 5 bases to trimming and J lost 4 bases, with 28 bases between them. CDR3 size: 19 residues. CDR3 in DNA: TGTGCCAGAAGGGGTGGGCTAGCGAAGACCACCTTCGAATACAATGAGCAGTTCTTC. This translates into CARRGGLAKTTFEYNEQFF.

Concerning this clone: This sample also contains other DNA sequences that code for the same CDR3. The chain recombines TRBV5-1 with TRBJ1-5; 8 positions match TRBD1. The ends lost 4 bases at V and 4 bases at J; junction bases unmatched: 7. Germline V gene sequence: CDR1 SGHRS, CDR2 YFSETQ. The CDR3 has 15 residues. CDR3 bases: TGCGCCAGCAGCCCGGGGACAGGTGGAAATCAGCCCCAGCATTTT. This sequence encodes CASSPGTGGNQPQHF.

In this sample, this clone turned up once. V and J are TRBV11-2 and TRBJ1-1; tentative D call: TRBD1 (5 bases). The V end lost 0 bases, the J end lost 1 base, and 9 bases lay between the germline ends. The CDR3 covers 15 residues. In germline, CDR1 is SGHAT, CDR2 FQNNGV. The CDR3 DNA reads TGTGCCAGCAGCTTAGACGGGACCTCGAACACTGAAGCTTTCTTT. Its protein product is CASSLDGTSNTEAFF.

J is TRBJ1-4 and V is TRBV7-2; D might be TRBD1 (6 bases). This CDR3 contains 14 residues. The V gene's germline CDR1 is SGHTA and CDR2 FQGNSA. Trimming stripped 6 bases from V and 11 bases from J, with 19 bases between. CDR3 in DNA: TGTGCCAGCAGTCTACGAGGGACAAAGGACAAACTGTTTTTT. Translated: CASSLRGTKDKLFF.

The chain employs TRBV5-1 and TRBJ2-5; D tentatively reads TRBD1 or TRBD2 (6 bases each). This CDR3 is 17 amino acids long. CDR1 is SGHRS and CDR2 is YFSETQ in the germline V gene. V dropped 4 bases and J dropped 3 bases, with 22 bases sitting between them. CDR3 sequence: CASSRESGAVRKETQYF. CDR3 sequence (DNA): TGCGCCAGCAGCCGAGAATCGGGGGCAGTGAGGAAAGAGACCCAGTACTTC.

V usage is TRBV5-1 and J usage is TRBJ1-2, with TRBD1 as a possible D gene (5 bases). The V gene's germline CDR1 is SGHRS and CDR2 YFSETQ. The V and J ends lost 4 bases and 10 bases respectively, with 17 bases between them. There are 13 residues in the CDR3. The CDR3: CASSLGGARDYTF. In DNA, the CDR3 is TGCGCCAGCAGCCTGGGCGGGGCGCGGGACTACACCTTC.